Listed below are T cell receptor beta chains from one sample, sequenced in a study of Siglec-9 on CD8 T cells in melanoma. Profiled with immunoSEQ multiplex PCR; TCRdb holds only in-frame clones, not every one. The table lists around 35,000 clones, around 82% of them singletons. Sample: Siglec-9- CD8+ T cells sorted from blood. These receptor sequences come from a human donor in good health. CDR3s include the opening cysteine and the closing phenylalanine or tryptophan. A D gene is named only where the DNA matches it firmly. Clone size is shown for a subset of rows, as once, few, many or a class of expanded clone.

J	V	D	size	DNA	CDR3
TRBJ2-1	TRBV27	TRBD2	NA	TGTGCCAGCAGCCCCGGGACTAGGAACTACAATGAGCAGTTCTTC	CASSPGTRNYNEQFF
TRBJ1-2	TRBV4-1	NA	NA	TGCGCCAGCAGCCAAGATCCACTAAACTATGGCTACACCTTC	CASSQDPLNYGYTF
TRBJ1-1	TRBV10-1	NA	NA	TGCGCCAGCAGTTATACGACGGACACTGAAGCTTTCTTT	CASSYTTDTEAFF
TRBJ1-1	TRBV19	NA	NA	TGTGCCAGTAGTCCTCCCTTTGGGGGGATGAACACTGAAGCTTTCTTT	CASSPPFGGMNTEAFF
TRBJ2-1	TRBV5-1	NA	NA	TGCGCCAGCAGCTTGTCTCCGGACAGCTCCTCTTCCTACAATGAGCAGTTCTTC	CASSLSPDSSSSYNEQFF
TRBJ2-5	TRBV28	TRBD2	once	TGTGCCAGCAGAACAATAGCGGGAGCTCTCGAAGAGACCCAGTACTTC	CASRTIAGALEETQYF
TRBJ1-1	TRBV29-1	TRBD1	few	TGCAGCGTTGGGTCACCCGGGACAGGGAACACTGAAGCTTTCTTT	CSVGSPGTGNTEAFF
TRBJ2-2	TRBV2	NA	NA	TGTGCCAGCAGTGAACAGGGGTTCGACACCGGGGAGCTGTTTTTT	CASSEQGFDTGELFF
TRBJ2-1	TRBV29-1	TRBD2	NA	TGCAGCGTTGACTTACGACTAGCGGGAGGCGAGCAGTTCTTC	CSVDLRLAGGEQFF
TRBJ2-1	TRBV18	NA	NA	TGTGCCAGCTCAGCGGGGCAGGATAACAATGAGCAGTTCTTC	CASSAGQDNNEQFF
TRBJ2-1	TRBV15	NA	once	TGTGCCACCAGCAGAGATAGGGGGGGATACAATGAGCAGTTCTTC	CATSRDRGGYNEQFF
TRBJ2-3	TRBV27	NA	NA	TGTGCCAGCAGTTTAACGACCTCCTCCGTCACAGATACGCAGTATTTT	CASSLTTSSVTDTQYF
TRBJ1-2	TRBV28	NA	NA	TGTGCCAGCAGTTTACAATTGGGTGACCCACACCATGGCTACACCTTC	CASSLQLGDPHHGYTF
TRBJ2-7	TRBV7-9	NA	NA	TGTGCCAGCAGCCGGGACGGGGCCTACGAGCAGTACTTC	CASSRDGAYEQYF
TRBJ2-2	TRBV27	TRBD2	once	TGTGCCAGCAGTCACAGGACTAGCATTGGCACCGGGGAGCTGTTTTTT	CASSHRTSIGTGELFF
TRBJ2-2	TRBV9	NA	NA	TGTGCCAGCAGCGTCAGCCCCATTGCGGGATCCGGGGAGCTGTTTTTT	CASSVSPIAGSGELFF
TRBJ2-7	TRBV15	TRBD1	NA	TGTGCCACCAGCAGCCGGACAGGACTTAGCTCCTACGAGCAGTACTTC	CATSSRTGLSSYEQYF
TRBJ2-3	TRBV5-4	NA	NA	TGTGCCAGCACGCAAACTGGGGGCTGGGGCACAGATACGCAGTATTTT	CASTQTGGWGTDTQYF
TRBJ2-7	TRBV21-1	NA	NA	TGTGCCAGCAGCAAGAGCCCCCGGGACGCCTTTTCCTACGAGCAGTACTTC	CASSKSPRDAFSYEQYF
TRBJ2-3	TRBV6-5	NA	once	TGTGCCAGCAGTTACTCAATTACAGATACGCAGTATTTT	CASSYSITDTQYF
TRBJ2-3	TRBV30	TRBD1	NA	TGTGCAAGCGTTCAGGGGGCTGAAGATACGCAGTATTTT	CASVQGAEDTQYF
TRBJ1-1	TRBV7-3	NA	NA	TGTGCCAGCAGCTTAAGCGAGGGTCACACTGAAGCTTTCTTT	CASSLSEGHTEAFF
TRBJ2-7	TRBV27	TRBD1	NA	TGTGCCAGCAGCCCGGGACAGGGCTTCGAGCAGTACTTC	CASSPGQGFEQYF
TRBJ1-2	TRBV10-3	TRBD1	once	TGTGCCATCAGTGAAGGGACAGGGGAAGCAAGTCATGGCTACACCTTC	CAISEGTGEASHGYTF
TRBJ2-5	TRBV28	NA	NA	TGTGCCAGCAGTTCCAGGGTCCGTCTAACAGGTGTTCACACCGGGAGCCAAGAGACCCAGTACTTC	CASSSRVRLTGVHTGSQETQYF
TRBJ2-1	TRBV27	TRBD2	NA	TGTGCCAGCGTCGAGCTAGCGGGAGAGAGCAATGAGCAGTTCTTC	CASVELAGESNEQFF
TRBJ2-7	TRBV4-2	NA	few	TGTGCCAGCAGCCAAGATGATGGGAGCTCCTACGAGCAGTACTTC	CASSQDDGSSYEQYF
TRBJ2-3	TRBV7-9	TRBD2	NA	TGTGCCAGCAGCAGGACTAGCGGGGGGGCGGCAGATACGCAGTATTTT	CASSRTSGGAADTQYF
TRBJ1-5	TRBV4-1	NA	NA	TGCGCCAGCAGCCAAGGCCTACGGGATCAGCCCCAGCATTTT	CASSQGLRDQPQHF
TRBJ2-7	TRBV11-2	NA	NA	TGTGCCAGCAGCCCTCGAGGGTCCTACGAGCAGTACTTC	CASSPRGSYEQYF
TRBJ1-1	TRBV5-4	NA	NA	TGTGCCAGCAGCTTAACAGAGGGGAACACTGAAGCTTTCTTT	CASSLTEGNTEAFF
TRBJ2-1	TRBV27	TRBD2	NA	TGTGCCAGCAGTTTAGGGCTAGCGGGGTACAATGAGCAGTTCTTC	CASSLGLAGYNEQFF
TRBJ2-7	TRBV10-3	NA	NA	TGTGCCATCAGTACCTCCGGGACGGCGAACTCCTACGAGCAGTACTTC	CAISTSGTANSYEQYF
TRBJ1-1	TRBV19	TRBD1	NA	TGTGCCAGTAGTGGGGACAGGGGAATGAACACTGAAGCTTTCTTT	CASSGDRGMNTEAFF
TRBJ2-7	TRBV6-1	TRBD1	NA	TGTGCCAGCAGTAAAACGGGACAGAACTCCTACGAGCAGTACTTC	CASSKTGQNSYEQYF
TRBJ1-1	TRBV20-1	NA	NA	TGCAGTGCTAGAGACGAGGGGGTCGCTTTCTTT	CSARDEGVAFF
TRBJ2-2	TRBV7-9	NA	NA	TGTGCCAGCAGCTTCCCCGGGGAGGACACCGGGGAGCTGTTTTTT	CASSFPGEDTGELFF
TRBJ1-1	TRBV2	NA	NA	TGTGCCAGCAACGATGACAGCCGGGCTTTCTTT	CASNDDSRAFF
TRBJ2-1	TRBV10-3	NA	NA	TGTGCCATCAGTGAGTTCCTCCACAATGAGCAGTTCTTC	CAISEFLHNEQFF
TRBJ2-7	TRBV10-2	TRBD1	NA	TGCGCCAGCAGTGAGTCCGACAGGGTCTACGAGCAGTACTTC	CASSESDRVYEQYF
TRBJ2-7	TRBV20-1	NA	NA	TGCAGTGCTAGAGACTACTACGAGCAGTACTTC	CSARDYYEQYF
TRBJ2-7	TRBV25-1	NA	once	TGTGCCAGCAAGGGGTACGACGACTCACCTACGGAGCAGTACTTC	CASKGYDDSPTEQYF
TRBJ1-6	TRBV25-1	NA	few	TGTGCCAGCAGTGAAGAAGGGGACTATAATTCACCCCTCCACTTT	CASSEEGDYNSPLHF
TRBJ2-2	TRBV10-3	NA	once	TGTGCCATCAGCCCTCTCTCTAGCGCGGACGGGGAGCTGTTTTTT	CAISPLSSADGELFF
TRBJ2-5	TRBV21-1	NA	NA	TGTGCCAGCAGCAAAGCGGGAGGGGACAGAAGAGACCAAGAGACCCAGTACTTC	CASSKAGGDRRDQETQYF
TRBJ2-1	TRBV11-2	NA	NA	TGTGCCAGCAGCTTCGTCCGCCTGGATGAGCAGTTCTTC	CASSFVRLDEQFF
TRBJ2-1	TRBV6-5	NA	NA	TGTGCCAGCAGTTACTCGATTCCCTACAATGAGCAGTTCTTC	CASSYSIPYNEQFF
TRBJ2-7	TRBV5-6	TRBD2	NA	TGTGCCAGCAGCCACTTCGGCGGGAGGGTATCCTACGAGCAGTACTTC	CASSHFGGRVSYEQYF
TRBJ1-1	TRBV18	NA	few	TGTGCCAGCTCACCATTACCCCAGCAGGAGGGGACTGAAGCTTTCTTT	CASSPLPQQEGTEAFF
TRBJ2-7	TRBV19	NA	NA	TGTGCCAGTAGTTCGGGGCCTCGACCGGCCTACGAGCAGTACTTC	CASSSGPRPAYEQYF
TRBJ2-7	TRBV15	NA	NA	TGTGCCACCAGCAGAGATCTGGGCTTTAGCTCCTACGAGCAGTACTTC	CATSRDLGFSSYEQYF
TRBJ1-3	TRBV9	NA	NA	TGTGCCAGCAGCGTAGGCAGGGCGACGAACTCTGGAAACACCATATATTTT	CASSVGRATNSGNTIYF
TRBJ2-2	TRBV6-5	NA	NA	TGTGCCAGCAGTTACCTAGAGAACACCGGGGAGCTGTTTTTT	CASSYLENTGELFF
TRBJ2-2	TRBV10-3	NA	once	TGTGCCATCAGTGATCGGGTACCCACCTATAACACCGGGGAGCTGTTTTTT	CAISDRVPTYNTGELFF
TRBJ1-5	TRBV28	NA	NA	TGTGCCAGCAGTTGGGCAACCGACCCCAATCAGCCCCAGCATTTT	CASSWATDPNQPQHF